A single sample is the source of the 8 T cell receptor beta chains below, sequenced in a study of blood T cell repertoires in COVID-19. Generated by immunoSEQ multiplex PCR, the TCRdb table keeps only in-frame clones and is missing some. This table has just over 650,000 clones, 85% to 90% appearing once. Source material: peripheral blood. The receptors originated from a woman in her late teens or twenties with acute or convalescent COVID-19.

V and J are TRBV5-1 and TRBJ2-3; possibly TRBD1 for D (6 bases). Germline V gene lookup returns CDR1 SGHRS and CDR2 YFSETQ. Deletions cut 3 bases from V and 4 bases from J, with 18 bases between. The CDR3 is made up of 16 amino acids. CDR3 DNA: TGCGCCAGCAGCTCATGGACAGCTACCGGGGCAGATACGCAGTATTTT. Translation: CASSSWTATGADTQYF.

The chain uses TRBV11-2 and TRBJ1-4, with TRBD1 matching over 7 bases. This CDR3 is built from 17 residues. J gave up 3 bases and V 5 bases, and 12 bases lay outside the gene matches. The germline gives CDR1 SGHAT, CDR2 FQNNGV. The DNA of the CDR3 is TGTGCCAGCAGCGATACCGGCAGGGGGAGAGCTAATGAAAAACTGTTTTTT. Translation: CASSDTGRGRANEKLFF.

This chain connects TRBV2 to TRBJ1-4; D is unclear. The CDR3 spans 14 residues. In germline, CDR1 is SNHLY, CDR2 FYNNEI. The V and J ends lost 4 bases and 5 bases respectively, with 11 bases between them. The CDR3 DNA reads as TGTGCCAGCAGTGTCGGGGTTTCGAATGAAAAACTGTTTTTT. It codes for CASSVGVSNEKLFF.

This clone came up once. The V gene is TRBV4-3, the J gene TRBJ2-1, with 9 positions matching TRBD2. CDR1 and CDR2 from the germline V gene are LGHNA and YSLEER. The V and J ends lost 1 base and 7 bases, in that order; junction bases with no gene match: 5. The CDR3 is 15 amino acids. CDR3 region: CASSQGAGGANEQFF. CDR3 nucleotide sequence: TGCGCCAGCAGCCAAGGGGCGGGGGGGGCAAATGAGCAGTTCTTC.

This rearrangement joins TRBV18 to TRBJ1-2, with a weak D call TRBD1 (6 bases). V lost 5 bases and J 4 bases, leaving 11 bases between the germline ends. This CDR3 spans 13 amino acids. Germline V CDR1 and CDR2: KGHSH, LQKENI. The CDR3 bases are TGTGCCAGCTCAGGGGACACTCCCTATGGCTACACCTTC. Translating it yields CASSGDTPYGYTF.

Remarks on this clone: Different DNA sequences within this sample yield the same CDR3. This chain joins TRBV4-3 and TRBJ1-2; 9 bases map to TRBD1. Germline V gives CDR1 LGHNA, CDR2 YSLEER. This CDR3 spans 15 amino acids. The V segment lost 3 bases and the J segment 5 bases; nucleotides outside the gene matches: 7. Written as DNA, the CDR3 is TGCGCCAGCAGCCAGGGGGACAGGGTCGGTTATGGCTACACCTTC. The encoded protein is CASSQGDRVGYGYTF.

The CDR3 protein is CASSLRISGGSLAYEQYF. CDR3 nucleotide sequence: TGCGCCAGCAGCTTGAGAATTAGCGGGGGATCCCTCGCCTACGAGCAGTACTTC. V and J are TRBV5-1 and TRBJ2-7; TRBD2 matches 9 bases. CDR3 length equals 18 residues. Trimming cost V 1 base and J 2 bases; bases outside gene matches: 13. Germline assignment: CDR1 SGHRS and CDR2 YFSETQ. Full variable domain (missing parts from reference TRBV5-1 and TRBJ2-7): KAGVTQTPRYLIKTRGQQVTLSCSPISGHRSVSWYQQTPGQGLQFLFEYFSETQRNKGNFPGRFSGRQFSNSRSEMNVSTLELGDSALYLCASSLRISGGSLAYEQYFGPGTRLTVT.

The J gene is TRBJ2-1, the V gene TRBV30; 11 bases are shared with TRBD2. Germline CDR1 is GTSNPN and CDR2 is SVGIG (reference sequence). This CDR3 spans 16 amino acids. J gave up 0 bases and V 3 bases, and 4 bases lay outside the gene matches. The CDR3: CAWRLAGVLSYNEQFF. The CDR3 nucleotides are TGTGCCTGGAGACTAGCGGGGGTACTCTCCTACAATGAGCAGTTCTTC.